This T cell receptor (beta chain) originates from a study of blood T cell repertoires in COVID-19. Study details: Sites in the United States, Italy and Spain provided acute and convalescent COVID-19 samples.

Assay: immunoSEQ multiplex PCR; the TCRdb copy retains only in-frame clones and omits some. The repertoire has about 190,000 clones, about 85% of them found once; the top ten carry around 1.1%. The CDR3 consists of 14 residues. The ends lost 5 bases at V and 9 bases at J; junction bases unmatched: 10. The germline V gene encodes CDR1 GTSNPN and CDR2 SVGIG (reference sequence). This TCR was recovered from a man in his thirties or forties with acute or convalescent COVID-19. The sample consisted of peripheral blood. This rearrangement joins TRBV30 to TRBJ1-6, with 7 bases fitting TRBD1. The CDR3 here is CAWGNDRAVSPLHF. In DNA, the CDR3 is TGTGCCTGGGGAAACGACAGGGCTGTTTCACCCCTCCACTTT.